The clone carrying this TCR beta chain appeared a few times. What it recognizes is unknown. These data originate in a study of T cell repertoires in aging, cancer and after chemotherapy. The wider study: Donors were grouped into six age bands spanning 30 or younger through 70 or older. Findings of the study overall: These repertoire data do not allow conclusions about immunological memory after chemotherapy. Age-matched healthy donors had significantly more diverse, less clonal blood TCR repertoires than untreated cancer patients. Median generation probability rose over the chemotherapy interval in each cancer cohort, suggesting rebound thymic output.

V lost 5 bases and J lost 0; bases outside the gene matches: 10. This CDR3 is 18 amino acids long. TRB rearrangements spanning V, D and J were amplified using mixed TRB-A/B primers. TCRdb re-analysed the multiplex PCR reads in MiXCR, keeping a single row per CDR3 protein. The sample has some 5,000 distinct CDR3 sequences; approximately 68% are singletons. Amplification of TCR beta used genomic DNA extracted from peripheral blood. The sequence was collected from a human donor with a solid tumor. This chain uses TRBV12-3 or TRBV12-4 with TRBJ2-6; 7 bases match TRBD1. Sequenced input: blood. The DNA for the CDR3 is TGTGCCAGCAGTCCACGACAGGGAGCCAGCTCTGGGGCCAACGTCCTGACTTTC. Its protein is CASSPRQGASSGANVLTF.